The next 21 T cell receptor beta chains were all read from a single sample in a study of T cells in Graves' hyperthyroidism and ophthalmopathy. Amplification of TCR beta CDR3 regions used RNA as the template. The HTBI primer set served for first-round RT-PCR of the TCR CDR3. TCRdb reprocessed the multiplex PCR reads via MiXCR and lists one record per CDR3 protein. The sample contains about half a million distinct CDR3 sequences, around 15% of which appear only once. What was sequenced was blood. The source of these receptors is a woman aged 25 to 39 with Graves' ophthalmopathy.

This sequence joins TRBV28 and TRBJ1-2, with 7 bases matching TRBD1. CDR1 MDHEN and CDR2 SYDVKM come from the germline V gene. The CDR3 length is 14 residues. V trimming: 7 bases; J trimming: 7 bases; junction bases outside the gene matches: 12. The CDR3 DNA reads TGTGCCAGCACCTCGACAGGGATAGTTAGTGGCTACACCTTC. This codes for CASTSTGIVSGYTF.

For this clonotype: A much more abundant neighbour one base away suggests this may be a read error. CDR3 amino acids: CASSFNPNTQRTGGDHNEQFF. The CDR3 nucleotides read TGTGCCAGCAGTTTTAACCCCAATACTCAAAGGACTGGCGGAGACCACAATGAGCAGTTCTTC. The gene calls are TRBV6-2 or TRBV6-3 and TRBJ2-1, with TRBD2 as a possible D gene (5 bases). The V end lost 4 bases, the J end lost 5 bases, and 33 bases lay between the germline ends. CDR3 size: 21 residues. From germline, CDR1 is MNHEY and CDR2 SVGEGT.

This clonotype was recorded many times. The chain is built from TRBV28 and TRBJ2-3; 13 nucleotides agree with TRBD2. The ends lost 6 bases at V and 4 bases at J; junction bases unmatched: 13. This CDR3 comprises 18 residues. Germline CDR1 reads MDHEN; CDR2 reads SYDVKM. CDR3 nucleotides: TGTGCCAGCAGCCGGACTAGCGGGAGACGGATTGGTGCAGATACGCAGTATTTT. This gives the protein CASSRTSGRRIGADTQYF.

This clonotype has ten or more counts. V usage is TRBV6-1 and J usage is TRBJ2-7, with TRBD2 matching 12 bases. CDR3 size: 17 residues. After removal of 6 bases from V and 0 bases from J, the junction contained 9 bases not matched to a gene. The germline V gene encodes CDR1 MNHNS and CDR2 SASEGT. The DNA for the CDR3 is TGTGCCAGCAGCATACTAGCGGGAGGACGAAGCTCCTACGAGCAGTACTTC. It translates to CASSILAGGRSSYEQYF.

This clonotype has ten or more counts. This rearrangement joins TRBV13 to TRBJ2-7, with D uncertain. The CDR3 totals 11 residues. Trimming removed 4 bases from V and 6 bases from J, with 7 bases in between. The germline V gene has CDR1 PRHDT and CDR2 FYEKMQ (reference sequence). CDR3 in amino acids: CASSSQAEQYF. The CDR3 DNA reads as TGTGCCAGCAGCTCCCAGGCCGAGCAGTACTTC.

This clonotype has a count of ten or more. The J gene is TRBJ2-7, the V gene TRBV28; D is ambiguous. Deletions cut 6 bases from V and 2 bases from J, with 11 bases between. The CDR3 covers 13 residues. Germline CDR1 and CDR2: MDHEN and SYDVKM. The CDR3, as DNA: TGTGCCAGCAGACGAGACGTACCCTACGAGCAGTACTTC. Protein sequence: CASRRDVPYEQYF.

In its sample, this clonotype was seen a few times. The gene calls are TRBV6-2 or TRBV6-3 and TRBJ2-5; 7 bases map to TRBD2. The germline CDR1 and CDR2 sequences are MNHEY and SVGEGT. Unmatched junction bases numbered 3, after V lost 6 bases and J lost 2 bases. The CDR3 spans 13 residues. The CDR3 here is CASRLAPQETQYF. CDR3 DNA sequence: TGTGCCAGCAGACTAGCGCCGCAAGAGACCCAGTACTTC.

This clonotype was detected many times. This chain links TRBV7-2 with TRBJ2-2, with 11 bases lining up with TRBD2. This CDR3 is built from 15 residues. Trimming took 3 bases from V and 7 from J; bases not matched to a gene: 4. Per germline, CDR1 SGHTA and CDR2 FQGNSA. The CDR3 coding sequence is TGTGCCAGCAGCTTGCTAGCGGGAGGCATCGGGGAGCTGTTTTTT. Its translation is CASSLLAGGIGELFF.

This clonotype has a handful of counts. The V call is TRBV2, the J call TRBJ2-2; D tentatively fits TRBD1 or TRBD2 (7 bases each). Between the trimmed V and J ends, which lost 7 bases and 6 bases, there was a span of 15 bases. The CDR3 runs to 14 residues. Per germline, CDR1 SNHLY and CDR2 FYNNEI. CDR3 coding DNA: TGTGCCAGCACAGGGGGGGGTGTGTCCGGGGAGCTGTTTTTT. Residues: CASTGGGVSGELFF. The whole variable domain, filled in from reference TRBV2 and TRBJ2-2, reads EPEVTQTPSHQVTQMGQEVILRCVPISNHLYFYWYRQILGQKVEFLVSFYNNEISEKSEIFDDQFSVERPDGSNFTLKIRSTKLEDSAMYFCASTGGGVSGELFFGEGSRLTVL.

In its sample, this clonotype was seen a few times. The chain combines TRBV11-2 with TRBJ1-3, with D hard to call. CDR1 is SGHAT, CDR2 FQNNGV, per germline. The CDR3 runs 12 residues. Between the trimmed V and J ends, which lost 3 bases and 4 bases, there was a span of 4 bases. CDR3 DNA sequence: TGTGCCAGCAGCTTTTTGGGAAACACCATATATTTT. It translates to CASSFLGNTIYF.

The sample holds many counts of this clonotype. The rearrangement links TRBV28 to TRBJ1-2, with 8 bases fitting TRBD1. Germline CDR1 is MDHEN and CDR2 is SYDVKM. Trimming took 4 bases from V and 5 from J; bases not matched to a gene: 6. The CDR3 runs to 14 residues. The CDR3 sequence: CASSSGGVRYGYTF. CDR3 nucleotide sequence: TGTGCCAGCAGTTCAGGGGGCGTTCGGTATGGCTACACCTTC.

V is TRBV18 and J is TRBJ2-7; 11 bases line up with TRBD2. The CDR3 consists of 16 residues. The germline gives CDR1 KGHSH, CDR2 LQKENI. After removal of 0 bases from V and 4 bases from J, the junction contained 5 bases not matched to a gene. The CDR3 DNA follows: TGTGCCAGCTCACCACCGGGACTAGCGGATGTGTACGAGCAGTACTTC. This sequence encodes CASSPPGLADVYEQYF.

As for this clonotype: A much larger clonotype is one base distant, so this may be a read error. The chain recombines TRBV30 with TRBJ2-1; 7 bases are shared with TRBD1. J gave up 10 bases and V 7 bases, and 13 bases lay outside the gene matches. Germline CDR1 reads GTSNPN; CDR2 reads SVGIG (reference sequence). This CDR3 has 13 amino acids. The CDR3 spells CAFRDSLIHEQFF. The CDR3 DNA reads TGTGCCTTCCGGGACAGTCTTATCCACGAGCAGTTCTTC.

This clonotype has a count of ten or more. This rearrangement joins TRBV7-2 to TRBJ1-6, with TRBD1 as a possible D gene (5 bases). V lost 5 bases, J lost 5 bases, and 10 bases lay in between. This CDR3 region has 14 residues. CDR1 is SGHTA, CDR2 FQGNSA, per germline. The CDR3 loop is CASSPPRDNSPLHF. The DNA of the CDR3 is TGTGCCAGCAGCCCCCCCAGGGATAATTCACCCCTCCACTTT.

The gene calls are TRBV28 and TRBJ2-1, with 11 bases aligning to TRBD2. Germline lookup yields CDR1 MDHEN and CDR2 SYDVKM. This CDR3 has 17 amino acids. V lost 5 bases to trimming and J lost 7 bases; unmatched junction nucleotides: 13. For the CDR3, the DNA is TGTGCCAGCAGTATTCCCCTACTAGCGGGAGTAGGGAATGAGCAGTTCTTC. It specifies CASSIPLLAGVGNEQFF.

Concerning this clonotype itself: A single base separates this from a much larger clone, so it may be a read error. The chain combines TRBV29-1 with TRBJ1-1, with 9 bases matching TRBD1. Per the germline V gene, CDR1 is SQVTM and CDR2 is ANQGSEA. The CDR3 runs 10 residues. Trimming cost V 7 bases and J 6 bases; bases outside gene matches: 0. The CDR3 DNA reads as TGCAGCGGGACAGGGGCTGAAGCTTTCTTT. Its translation: CSGTGAEAFF. The whole variable domain, remainder taken from reference TRBV29-1 and TRBJ1-1, is SAVISQKPSRDICQRGTSLTIQCQVDSQVTMMFWYRQQPGQSLTLIATANQGSEATYESGFVIDKFPISRPNLTFSTLTVSNMSPEDSSIYLCSGTGAEAFFGQGTRLTVV.

This clonotype was counted a single time. This could be a read error, since a much larger clone is one nucleotide away. The chain combines TRBV7-2 with TRBJ2-7; 7 bases match TRBD2. The CDR3 covers 11 residues. J gave up 9 bases and V 3 bases, and 2 bases lay outside the gene matches. CDR1 and CDR2 (germline): SGHTA, FQGNSA. The chain's CDR3 is CASSFWGGQYF. The CDR3 region has the DNA TGTGCCAGCAGCTTTTGGGGGGGGCAGTACTTC.

This clonotype was seen only a few times. This chain joins TRBV9 and TRBJ2-1; either TRBD1 or TRBD2 may fit D (5 bases each). This CDR3 has 14 amino acids. Trimming pared 2 bases from V and 8 bases from J, leaving 14 bases between. Germline CDR1 SGDLS, CDR2 YYNGEE. The CDR3 coding sequence is TGTGCCAGCAGCGTCGGGACCCCGGGGCATGAGCAGTTCTTC. It codes for CASSVGTPGHEQFF.

This clonotype was observed many times. This chain links TRBV28 with TRBJ2-1; D might be TRBD2 (6 bases). V was shortened by 8 bases and J by 9 bases, with 20 bases between the two germline ends. CDR3 size: 14 residues. CDR1 is MDHEN, CDR2 SYDVKM, per germline. The CDR3: CASSFYGREGEQFF. The CDR3 bases are TGTGCCAGCTCTTTTTACGGGAGAGAGGGTGAGCAGTTCTTC.

This clonotype came up a few times. The chain carries TRBV7-9 and TRBJ2-1; TRBD2 agrees at 8 bases. CDR3 length equals 15 residues. The germline V gene has CDR1 SEHNR and CDR2 FQNEAQ (reference sequence). V dropped 0 bases and J dropped 8; count of bases not matched to a gene: 6. CDR3 amino acids: CASSLALGLDYEQFF. CDR3 coding DNA: TGTGCCAGCAGCTTAGCCCTGGGACTAGATTATGAGCAGTTCTTC. Based on the CDR3 plus reference TRBV7-9 and TRBJ2-1, the full variable domain is DTGVSQNPRHKITKRGQNVTFRCDPISEHNRLYWYRQTLGQGPEFLTYFQNEAQLEKSRLLSDRFSAERPKGSFSTLEIQRTEQGDSAMYLCASSLALGLDYEQFFGPGTRLTVL.

The chain couples TRBV20-1 to TRBJ1-2, with TRBD1 matching 8 bases. Trimming removed 1 base from V and 8 bases from J; junction bases left unmatched: 9. The CDR3 runs to 14 residues. The germline CDR1 and CDR2 sequences are DFQATT and SNEGSKA (reference sequence). CDR3 loop: CSARATGGEEGYTF. Written as DNA, the CDR3 is TGCAGTGCTAGAGCTACAGGGGGAGAGGAGGGCTACACCTTC.